This entry features one TCR beta chain sequence. The V gene's germline CDR1 is MNHNS and CDR2 SASEGT. This CDR3 spans 16 amino acids. Trimming left V 1 base short and J 9 bases short, with 16 bases between. The data are from a study of memory CD4+ T cells and cytomegalovirus serostatus. The repertoire was sequenced with immunoSEQ multiplex PCR; TCRdb's copy has only in-frame clones and lacks some. Among approximately 46,000 clones, under 85% were seen once, and the ten largest hold less than 0.75%. The sort gate was single viable CD3+CD4+CD8-CD45RO+ cells for memory CD4+ T cells. This receptor was identified in an adult in good health and CMV-seronegative. The sample taken for sequencing was memory CD4+ T cells from blood. The chain has TRBV6-1 and TRBJ1-6, with unresolved D. CDR3 residues: CASSEGKGALGSPLHF. The CDR3 DNA reads TGTGCCAGCAGTGAAGGCAAAGGCGCCCTAGGTTCACCCCTCCACTTT.